This T cell receptor beta chain was identified in a study of radiation and T cells in renal cell carcinoma. General study findings and limits: No pretreatment tumor biopsies were available for baseline clonotypes.

Produced via immunoSEQ multiplex PCR; TCRdb's table is partial and in-frame only. The table records approximately 100,000 clones, approximately 86% of them present only once. This CDR3 has 20 amino acids. As for time point: baseline pretreatment blood. Treatment in this sample: 15 Gy SBRT to primary tumor, nephrectomy 4 weeks later. As regards this clone: Antigen: not known.

The chain links TRBV21-1 to TRBJ2-6; the D call in the table, TRBD1, was not verified against the DNA. TRBV21-1 is a pseudogene locus. This material consisted of blood, taken from a patient whose treatment included radiotherapy and nephrectomy. The sequence was collected from a man aged 50 or older with renal cell carcinoma. The CDR3: CASSKGSKDRGHSGANVLTF. The CDR3 nucleotides are TGTGCCAGCAGCAAAGGGAGTAAGGACAGGGGCCACTCTGGGGCCAACGTCCTGACTTTC.